One sample yielded the 18 T cell receptor beta chains listed below, sequenced in a study of cytomegalovirus exposure and HLA in healthy donors. It was with 60 Vbeta and 13 Jbeta primers that the PCR ran. TCRdb's table, derived via immunoSEQ multiplex PCR, lists solely in-frame clones and lacks some. The sample has roughly 150,000 clones, approximately 70% seen once. The sample was PBMCs. These receptors came from a woman in her twenties or thirties in good health and CMV-seronegative.

Ten or more counts support this clone. This specimen includes other DNA sequences encoding the same CDR3. J is TRBJ2-7 and V is TRBV7-2; 7 bases map to TRBD2. V trimming: 1 base; J trimming: 1 base; junction bases outside the gene matches: 1. The CDR3 has 14 residues. The V gene's germline CDR1 is SGHTA and CDR2 FQGNSA. The CDR3 is CASSLGTSSYEQYF. For the CDR3, the DNA is TGTGCCAGCAGCTTAGGGACTAGTTCCTACGAGCAGTACTTC.

V usage is TRBV5-8 and J usage is TRBJ2-5, with 8 bases lining up with TRBD1. This CDR3 is 15 amino acids long. Germline trimming cut 4 bases from V and 5 bases from J; bases unmatched to any gene: 10. Germline loops: CDR1 SGHTS, CDR2 YDEGEE. CDR3 sequence (DNA): TGTGCCAGCAGCCAGACGGGGACAGGCAGGGAGACCCAGTACTTC. It codes for CASSQTGTGRETQYF. Complete variable domain (other parts from reference TRBV5-8 and TRBJ2-5): EAGVTQSPTHLIKTRGQQATLRCSPISGHTSVYWYQQALGLGLQFLLWYDEGEERNRGNFPPRFSGRQFPNYSSELNVNALELEDSALYLCASSQTGTGRETQYFGPGTRLLVL.

The V gene is TRBV4-2, the J gene TRBJ2-1, with 8 bases lining up with TRBD2. Trimming at V came to 5 bases and at J to 9 bases, leaving 15 bases not matched to a gene. The CDR3 has 16 amino acids. The germline V gene has CDR1 LGHNA and CDR2 YNFKEQ. CDR3 sequence (DNA): TGTGCCAGCAGCTCAGCAAGAGCGGGAGTAGACTGTGAGCAGTTCTTC. This gives the protein CASSSARAGVDCEQFF.

This clone has a handful of counts. The CDR3 DNA sequence: TGTGCCACCCGGGGCGCGGGGACCACCCAAGAGACCCAGTACTTC. Encoded protein: CATRGAGTTQETQYF. The V and J genes are TRBV27 and TRBJ2-5, with TRBD2 as a possible D gene (6 bases). The V and J ends lost 10 bases and 1 base respectively, with 19 bases between them. Germline V gives CDR1 MNHEY, CDR2 SMNVEV (reference sequence). The CDR3 contains 15 residues.

The chain is built from TRBV10-3 and TRBJ1-2; TRBD1 matches 7 bases. The germline gives CDR1 ENHRY, CDR2 SYGVKD. V lost 3 bases, J lost 2 bases, and 15 bases stayed unmatched. The CDR3 sequence is 18 residues long. CDR3 DNA sequence: TGTGCCATCAGTGAAATGGGTTCGGGACAGAAAAGAAACTATGGCTACACCTTC. Protein: CAISEMGSGQKRNYGYTF.

The rearrangement links TRBV7-3 to TRBJ1-1; 8 bases match TRBD1. This CDR3 contains 16 residues. Looked up from germline, CDR1 is SGHTA and CDR2 is FQGTGA. V dropped 2 bases and J dropped 4; count of bases not matched to a gene: 9. The CDR3, as DNA: TGTGCCAGCAGCTTAGCAATAGGACAGGGACTCACTGAAGCTTTCTTT. Translation gives CASSLAIGQGLTEAFF.

This chain uses TRBV4-1 with TRBJ1-6; D call uncertain. Germline CDR1 is MGHRA and CDR2 is YSYEKL. Between the trimmed V and J ends, which lost 4 bases and 3 bases, there was a span of 10 bases. CDR3 length: 15 amino acids. The CDR3 reads CASSPGRNYNSPLHF. For the CDR3, the DNA is TGCGCCAGCAGCCCCGGGAGGAACTATAATTCACCCCTCCACTTT.

In regard to this clone: The junction does not match germline at one end; this may be a read error. This rearrangement joins TRBV7-7 to TRBJ2-5; TRBD1 aligns across 8 bases. Germline values: CDR1 SSHAT, CDR2 FNYEAQ (reference sequence). The CDR3 spans 15 residues. CDR3 protein: CASSSGTGQQETQYF. The CDR3 nucleotides read TGTGCTAGCAGCTCGGGGACAGGACAACAAGAGACCCAGTACTTC.

This clone was counted once. The gene calls are TRBV11-3 and TRBJ1-1, with unresolved D. The CDR3 totals 13 residues. The germline gives CDR1 SGHNT, CDR2 YENEEA. Deletions cut 3 bases from V and 1 base from J, with 6 bases between. For the CDR3, the DNA is TGTGCCAGCAGCTTTAGACAGAACACTGAAGCTTTCTTT. It is translated as CASSFRQNTEAFF.

This sequence joins TRBV2 and TRBJ2-5; possibly TRBD2 for D (6 bases). The end of the DNA fits TRBJ2-7 better, so the J call may be wrong. This CDR3 spans 13 amino acids. Germline CDR1 reads SNHLY; CDR2 reads FYNNEI. For the CDR3, the DNA is TGTGCCAGCCGGGTGGAGGGCGGATACGAGCAGTACTTC. Protein sequence: CASRVEGGYEQYF.

This sequence joins TRBV6-5 and TRBJ2-2; D perhaps matches TRBD2 (5 bases). Germline CDR1 MNHEY, CDR2 SVGAGI. The CDR3 is 15 amino acids. V shed 0 bases and J shed 3 bases, with 8 bases lying between them. In nucleotides, the CDR3 is TGTGCCAGCAGTTACTCTAGCGAGGACACCGGGGAGCTGTTTTTT. It encodes CASSYSSEDTGELFF.

A single count supports this clone. The chain couples TRBV11-1 to TRBJ1-2; 8 bases agree with TRBD1. Germline V gives CDR1 SGHAT, CDR2 FQDESV (reference sequence). The V and J ends lost 3 bases and 2 bases, in that order; junction bases with no gene match: 5. The CDR3 loop spans 15 amino acids. CDR3 amino acids: CASSLRQGRNYGYTF. DNA of the CDR3: TGTGCCAGCAGCTTGCGACAGGGGCGAAACTATGGCTACACCTTC.

J is TRBJ2-6 and V is TRBV25-1; 8 nucleotides align to TRBD2. Germline V gene sequence: CDR1 MGHDK, CDR2 SYGVNS. The CDR3 contains 13 residues. The V segment lost 8 bases and the J segment 12 bases; nucleotides outside the gene matches: 9. CDR3 DNA sequence: TGTGCCAGCCACGGGGGGGGGCTAGCCGTCCTGACTTTC. It encodes CASHGGGLAVLTF.

The rearrangement uses TRBV5-1 and TRBJ2-1, with 8 bases fitting TRBD2. V dropped 3 bases and J dropped 3; count of bases not matched to a gene: 5. Germline V lookup: CDR1 SGHRS, CDR2 YFSETQ. The CDR3 runs 15 residues. The CDR3 DNA is TGCGCCAGCAGCTCAGCGGGAGCCCTCTACAATGAGCAGTTCTTC. Amino acids: CASSSAGALYNEQFF.

The J gene is TRBJ2-3, the V gene TRBV19; 8 nucleotides agree with TRBD1. The CDR3 covers 13 residues. In germline, CDR1 is LNHDA, CDR2 SQIVND (reference sequence). The trim removed 7 bases at V and 4 bases at J, leaving 4 bases unmatched. The CDR3 sequence: CASKQGVADTQYF. For the CDR3, the DNA is TGTGCCAGTAAACAGGGGGTGGCAGATACGCAGTATTTT.

The chain joins TRBV6-1 to TRBJ2-5; 7 nucleotides line up with TRBD1. There are 15 residues in the CDR3. Trimming removed 6 bases from V and 9 bases from J; junction bases left unmatched: 16. CDR1 and CDR2 from the germline V gene are MNHNS and SASEGT. DNA for the CDR3: TGTGCCAGCAGCCCCCCCGGGGACAGAGCAGGGTCCCAGTACTTC. As protein: CASSPPGDRAGSQYF.

J is TRBJ2-3 and V is TRBV5-1; D is possibly TRBD2 (7 bases). The germline gives CDR1 SGHRS, CDR2 YFSETQ. There are 16 residues in the CDR3. Trimming took 0 bases from V and 6 from J, leaving 17 bases between them. The CDR3 is CASSLARGGAADTQYF. The CDR3 region has the DNA TGCGCCAGCAGCTTGGCGAGGGGGGGGGCCGCCGATACGCAGTATTTT.

The rearrangement joins TRBV9 to TRBJ1-6; weak D call: TRBD1 (5 bases). The CDR3 runs 15 residues. Trimming cost V 2 bases and J 9 bases, with 15 bases left between them. The germline gives CDR1 SGDLS, CDR2 YYNGEE. CDR3 loop: CASSVGGTRGSPLHF. The CDR3, as DNA: TGTGCCAGCAGCGTTGGGGGGACTCGGGGTTCACCCCTCCACTTT.